Shown below are 18 T cell receptor beta chains from a single sample sequenced in a study of T cells in Graves' hyperthyroidism and ophthalmopathy (dated by TCRdb to between 2017 and 2020). The library was produced with multiplex PCR. Sequencing was carried out with an Illumina HiSeq 2000. Amplification of TCR beta CDR3 regions was carried out from RNA transcripts. The first round of RT-PCR for the TCR CDR3 was performed with the HTBI primer set and the Qiagen OneStep RT-PCR kit. TCRdb passed the public sequencing reads through fastp at Q25 and MiXCR, retaining productive beta sequences. Rows are combined by CDR3 protein, so each entry shows the most common genes and DNA. For this sample there are approximately 630,000 distinct CDR3 sequences; about a sixth appear just once. The top ten constitute 3% to 4% of the sample. The sequencing input was blood. Receptor source: a woman aged 25-40 years with Graves' hyperthyroidism.

V gene TRBV25-1 combines with J gene TRBJ2-1, with 9 positions matching TRBD2. V trimming: 11 bases; J trimming: 10 bases; junction bases outside the gene matches: 12. The CDR3 has 13 amino acids. Per germline, CDR1 MGHDK and CDR2 SYGVNS. CDR3 sequence (DNA): TGTGCCTCACAGGGGACTAGCATCGGGGAGCAGTTCTTC. Translating it yields CASQGTSIGEQFF. Full variable domain (missing parts from reference TRBV25-1 and TRBJ2-1): EADIYQTPRYLVIGTGKKITLECSQTMGHDKMYWYQQDPGMELHLIHYSYGVNSTEKGDLSSESTVSRIRTEHFPLTLESARPSHTSQYLCASQGTSIGEQFFGPGTRLTVL.

This clonotype came up many times. The chain links TRBV2 to TRBJ2-1, with D possibly TRBD2 on 5 matching bases. CDR3 length: 10 amino acids. Trimming pared 10 bases from V and 9 bases from J, leaving 10 bases between. Germline V gives CDR1 SNHLY, CDR2 FYNNEI. In DNA form, the CDR3 reads TGTGCCATCCGGGAAGGTGAGCAGTTCTTC. Its protein product is CAIREGEQFF.

This clonotype was recorded a few times. This chain links TRBV30 with TRBJ2-1; TRBD2 matches at 10 bases. The V gene's germline CDR1 is GTSNPN and CDR2 SVGIG (reference sequence). Trimming cost V 0 bases and J 12 bases; bases outside gene matches: 5. The CDR3 consists of 13 residues. CDR3 nucleotides: TGTGCCTGGAGTGTAGGGATAGCGGGAGGGCAGTTCTTC. Translation gives CAWSVGIAGGQFF.

Points on this clonotype: It may be a read error: a sequence one base away is much more abundant. This chain joins TRBV24-1 and TRBJ2-7, with 7 bases aligning to TRBD1. CDR1 and CDR2 from the germline V gene are KGHDR and SFDVKD. Trimming removed 5 bases from V and 5 bases from J; junction bases left unmatched: 5. The CDR3 consists of 13 residues. CDR3 nucleotide sequence: TGTGCCACCAGTGGTCCCACAGGGGACGAGCAGTACTTC. Its protein is CATSGPTGDEQYF.

This clonotype was counted many times. The genes are TRBV7-9 and TRBJ2-5; D is undetermined. Germline V gene sequence: CDR1 SEHNR, CDR2 FQNEAQ (reference sequence). Between the trimmed V and J ends, which lost 5 bases and 4 bases, there was a span of 8 bases. The CDR3 extends over 12 amino acids. This chain's CDR3 is CASSQAGETQYF. CDR3 coding DNA: TGTGCCAGCAGCCAGGCAGGAGAGACCCAGTACTTC.

The chain is built from TRBV20-1 and TRBJ2-7; D is perhaps TRBD2 (7 bases). Germline-derived CDR1 and CDR2 are DFQATT and SNEGSKA (reference sequence). The CDR3 extends over 15 amino acids. Trimming took 0 bases from V and 5 from J, leaving 17 bases between them. The DNA of the CDR3 is TGCAGTGCTAGAGATCGGGTTAGAGGGGGGGACGAGCAGTACTTC. This encodes CSARDRVRGGDEQYF.

This clonotype came up many times. The chain's CDR3 is CASGKGSTTEAFF. Written as DNA, the CDR3 is TGTGCTAGTGGTAAAGGGTCGACCACTGAAGCTTTCTTT. The genes are TRBV12-5 and TRBJ1-1; D unclear. Germline V gene sequence: CDR1 LGHNT, CDR2 FRNRAP. The CDR3 length is 13 residues. Trimming took off 5 bases at V and 4 bases at J, with 11 bases between the two ends.

V usage is TRBV27 and J usage is TRBJ1-4; D ambiguous. Germline-derived CDR1 and CDR2 are MNHEY and SMNVEV (reference sequence). The CDR3 loop spans 12 amino acids. V lost 8 bases and J lost 0, with 4 bases in between. The CDR3 loop is CASGPTNEKLFF. In DNA form, the CDR3 reads TGTGCCAGCGGGCCAACTAATGAAAAACTGTTTTTT.

The rearrangement joins TRBV3-1 to TRBJ1-1; no reliable D call. The CDR3 runs to 16 residues. Between the trimmed V and J ends, which lost 2 bases and 5 bases, there was a span of 18 bases. CDR1 is LGHDT, CDR2 YNNKEL, per germline (reference sequence). Here the CDR3 reads CASSQKRVSLGTEAFF. In nucleotides, the CDR3 is TGTGCCAGCAGCCAAAAAAGGGTTTCCTTGGGGACTGAAGCTTTCTTT. Complete variable domain (other parts from reference TRBV3-1 and TRBJ1-1): DTAVSQTPKYLVTQMGNDKSIKCEQNLGHDTMYWYKQDSKKFLKIMFSYNNKELIINETVPNRFSPKSPDKAHLNLHINSLELGDSAVYFCASSQKRVSLGTEAFFGQGTRLTVV.

The rearrangement links TRBV4-2 to TRBJ2-7; D is possibly TRBD1 (5 bases). The V end was cut by 0 bases, the J end by 1 base, with 7 bases between. This CDR3 comprises 14 residues. CDR1 is LGHNA and CDR2 is YNFKEQ in the germline V gene. DNA of the CDR3: TGTGCCAGCAGCCAAGACAGGGCGTCCTACGAGCAGTACTTC. As protein: CASSQDRASYEQYF.

This clonotype appeared many times. This rearrangement joins TRBV6-1 to TRBJ2-7; the D gene is possibly TRBD2 (6 bases). CDR3 length: 19 amino acids. Trimming removed 5 bases from V and 0 bases from J, with 26 bases in between. Germline loops: CDR1 MNHNS, CDR2 SASEGT. CDR3: CASSLRYEAGSGSSYEQYF. The CDR3 DNA is TGTGCCAGCAGTCTTCGCTACGAAGCAGGTAGCGGTAGCTCCTACGAGCAGTACTTC.

The gene calls are TRBV2 and TRBJ1-4, with 10 nucleotides matching TRBD1. The CDR3 is 14 amino acids. V was clipped by 9 bases and J by 6 bases; unmatched bases: 7. Germline V gene sequence: CDR1 SNHLY, CDR2 FYNNEI. Here the CDR3 DNA reads TGTGCCAGTGACCGGGACAGGGGCGATGAAAAACTGTTTTTT. As protein: CASDRDRGDEKLFF.

This clonotype was observed at least ten times. The V call is TRBV12-3 or TRBV12-4, the J call TRBJ2-2, with 7 bases matching TRBD2. This CDR3 region has 15 residues. Trimming took 6 bases from V and 5 from J; bases not matched to a gene: 9. CDR3: CASSYLAGGTGELFF. DNA of the CDR3: TGTGCCAGCAGCTATTTAGCGGGCGGAACCGGGGAGCTGTTTTTT.

This clonotype was observed many times. The chain carries TRBV20-1 and TRBJ2-4; D unclear. Germline lookup yields CDR1 DFQATT and CDR2 SNEGSKA (reference sequence). The CDR3 extends over 13 amino acids. Trimming left V 1 base short and J 2 bases short, with 6 bases between. Written as DNA, the CDR3 is TGCAGTGCTAGAGGGGTTTCCAAAAACATTCAGTACTTC. This gives the protein CSARGVSKNIQYF.

This clonotype was recorded at least ten times. V gene TRBV20-1 combines with J gene TRBJ1-2, with 8 bases matching TRBD1. Trimming cost V 1 base and J 2 bases; bases outside gene matches: 0. CDR1 DFQATT and CDR2 SNEGSKA come from the germline V gene (reference sequence). This CDR3 is 13 amino acids long. The CDR3 DNA is TGCAGTGCTAGAGGGACAGGGAACTATGGCTACACCTTC. Protein product: CSARGTGNYGYTF.

This clonotype was detected only a few times. This chain joins TRBV11-2 and TRBJ1-3; 7 nucleotides agree with TRBD1. J was trimmed by 3 bases and V by 5 bases; bases with no gene match: 13. Germline V gene lookup returns CDR1 SGHAT and CDR2 FQNNGV. The CDR3 runs to 17 residues. In nucleotides, the CDR3 is TGTGCCAGCAGCCCCCGACAGGGAGTAACGATTGGAAACACCATATATTTT. It is translated as CASSPRQGVTIGNTIYF.

This clonotype was seen many times. This chain joins TRBV9 and TRBJ1-2; D unresolved. The CDR3 covers 12 residues. CDR1 and CDR2 (germline): SGDLS, YYNGEE. Trimming pared 4 bases from V and 7 bases from J, leaving 11 bases between. In DNA, the CDR3 is TGTGCCAGCAGCCCGTCGAAGGGTGGCTACACCTTC. This codes for CASSPSKGGYTF. The complete variable domain, with remaining parts taken from reference TRBV9 and TRBJ1-2, reads DSGVTQTPKHLITATGQRVTLRCSPRSGDLSVYWYQQSLDQGLQFLIQYYNGEERAKGNILERFSAQQFPDLHSELNLSSLELGDSALYFCASSPSKGGYTFGSGTRLTVV.

V usage is TRBV9 and J usage is TRBJ2-1; TRBD2 aligns across 10 bases. This CDR3 region has 16 residues. V lost 4 bases to trimming and J lost 8 bases; unmatched junction nucleotides: 12. Germline loops: CDR1 SGDLS, CDR2 YYNGEE. This CDR3 reads CASSQARELAGDEQFF. DNA for the CDR3: TGTGCCAGCAGCCAAGCCCGGGAGCTAGCGGGAGATGAGCAGTTCTTC.